This TCR beta chain is drawn from a study of blood T cell repertoires in COVID-19. Clones were read by immunoSEQ multiplex PCR, and TCRdb kept only the in-frame ones, dropping some. The sample includes 100,000 to 150,000 clones, around nine tenths seen only once; the top ten take about 1.5%. Germline values: CDR1 SGHTA, CDR2 FQGNSA. The CDR3 sequence is 13 residues long. Trimming at V came to 0 bases and at J to 6 bases, leaving 2 bases not matched to a gene. The chain has TRBV7-2 and TRBJ2-7; 7 bases are a match to TRBD1. The sequence was collected from a human donor in a cohort sampled during active COVID-19. Sequences were obtained from peripheral blood. This CDR3 reads CASSLATGAEQYF. The CDR3 DNA follows: TGTGCCAGCAGCTTAGCAACAGGGGCCGAGCAGTACTTC. Supplemented by reference TRBV7-2 and TRBJ2-7, the full variable domain reads GAGVSQSPSNKVTEKGKDVELRCDPISGHTALYWYRQSLGQGLEFLIYFQGNSAPDKSGLPSDRFSAERTGGSVSTLTIQRTQQEDSAVYLCASSLATGAEQYFGPGTRLTVT.